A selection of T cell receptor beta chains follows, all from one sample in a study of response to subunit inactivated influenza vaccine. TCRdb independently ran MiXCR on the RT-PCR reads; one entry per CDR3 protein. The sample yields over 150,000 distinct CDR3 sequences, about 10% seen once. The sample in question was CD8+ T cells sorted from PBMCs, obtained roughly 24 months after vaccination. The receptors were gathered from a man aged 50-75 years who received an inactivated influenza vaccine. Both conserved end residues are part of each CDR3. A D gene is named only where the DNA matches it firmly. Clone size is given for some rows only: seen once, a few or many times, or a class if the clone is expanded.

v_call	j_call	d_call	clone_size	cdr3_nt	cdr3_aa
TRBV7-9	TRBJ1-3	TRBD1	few	TGTGCCAGCATCCAAGGGACAGGAACTGGAAACACCATATATTTT	CASIQGTGTGNTIYF
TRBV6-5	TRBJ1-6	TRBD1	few	TGTGCCAGCAGTTACTCGACAGGGAATAGTTCACCCCTCCACTTT	CASSYSTGNSSPLHF
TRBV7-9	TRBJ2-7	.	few	TGTGCCAGCAGCTTCGAGGGGGACGAGCAGTACTTC	CASSFEGDEQYF
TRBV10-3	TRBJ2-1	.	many	TGTGCCATCAGTGCTCATAAAATAGACAGACTGGAAAGCTCCTACAATGAGCAGTTCTTC	CAISAHKIDRLESSYNEQFF
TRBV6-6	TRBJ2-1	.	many	TGTGCCAGCAGTTACAGGGGCAATGAGCAGTTCTTC	CASSYRGNEQFF
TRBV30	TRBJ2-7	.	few	TGTGCCTGGAGTGCCGGGGAAACAGGGTTCCTCCACGAGCAGTACTTC	CAWSAGETGFLHEQYF
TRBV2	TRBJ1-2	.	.	TGTGCCAGCAGCGGCGGATCCTTACTCGGGTATGGCTACACCTTC	CASSGGSLLGYGYTF
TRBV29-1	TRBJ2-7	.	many	TGCAGCGTTGAAAGTCATTCAGACCACGAGCAGTACTTC	CSVESHSDHEQYF
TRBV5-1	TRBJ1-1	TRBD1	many	TGCGCCAGCAGCCCGCGGACAGGGGTAGGGGACACTGAAGCTTTCTTT	CASSPRTGVGDTEAFF
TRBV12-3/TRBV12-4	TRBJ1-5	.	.	TGTGCCAGCAGTTTAAAAGGGTGGGGACCCCAGCCCCAGCATTTT	CASSLKGWGPQPQHF
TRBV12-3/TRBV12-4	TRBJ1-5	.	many	TGTGCCAGCAGTGAGGGGACGGTCAATCAGCCCCAGCATTTT	CASSEGTVNQPQHF
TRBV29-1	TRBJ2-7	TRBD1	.	TGCAGCGCCGACAGGGGAGGCGAGCAGTACTTC	CSADRGGEQYF
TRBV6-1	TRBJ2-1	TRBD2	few	TGTGCCAGCAGTCAACCGGGACTAGCGGGAAGCAATGAGCAGTTCTTC	CASSQPGLAGSNEQFF
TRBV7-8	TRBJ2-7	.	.	TGTGCCAGCAGCTTAAGTCGCAGTACCTACCACGAGCAGTACTTC	CASSLSRSTYHEQYF
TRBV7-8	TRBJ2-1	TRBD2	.	TGTGCCAGCAGCCATCTCGGGGGGGTACTTTACAATGAGCAGTTCTTC	CASSHLGGVLYNEQFF
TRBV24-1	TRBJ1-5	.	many	TGTGCCACCAGTGATTCACTGGAGAGCAATCAGCCCCAGCATTTT	CATSDSLESNQPQHF
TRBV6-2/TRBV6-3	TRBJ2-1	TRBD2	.	TGTGCCAGCAGTCCCTTAACTAGCGGAGTAAACAATGAGCAGTTCTTC	CASSPLTSGVNNEQFF
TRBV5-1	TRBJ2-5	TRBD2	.	TGCGCCAGCAGCTTGACTAGCGGGGGACTAATCGGGGAGACCCAGTACTTC	CASSLTSGGLIGETQYF
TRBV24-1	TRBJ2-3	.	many	TGTGCCACCAGTGAGGCAGGAGGATTCACAGATACGCAGTATTTT	CATSEAGGFTDTQYF
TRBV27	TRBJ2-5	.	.	TGTGCCAGCAGTTCCCACTCAACGTATGAGACCCAGTACTTC	CASSSHSTYETQYF
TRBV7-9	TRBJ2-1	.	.	TGTGCCAGCGGCATTTCGGGGGGCGTCGCCTACAATGAGCAGTTCTTC	CASGISGGVAYNEQFF
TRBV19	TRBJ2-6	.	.	TGTGGCGTGGGGGCCAACGTCCTGACTTTC	CGVGANVLTF
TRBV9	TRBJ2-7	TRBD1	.	TGTGCCAGCAGCGTAGATGGACAGGGTAACGAGCAGTACTTC	CASSVDGQGNEQYF
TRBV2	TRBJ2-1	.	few	TGTGCCAGCAGTTGGTTGGGGGAGAATGAGCAGTTCTTC	CASSWLGENEQFF
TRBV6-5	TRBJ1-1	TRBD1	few	TGTGCCACCGGACAGGGCAGCACTGAAGCTTTCTTT	CATGQGSTEAFF
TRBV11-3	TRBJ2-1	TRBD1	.	TGTGCCAGCAGCCCCTGGACAGGGAGAAGCTCCTACAATGAGCAGTTCTTC	CASSPWTGRSSYNEQFF
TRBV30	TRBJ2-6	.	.	TGTGCCTGGAGTGTACTGTCAGGGGCTGGGGCCAACGTCCTGACTTTC	CAWSVLSGAGANVLTF
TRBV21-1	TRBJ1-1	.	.	TGTGCCAGCAGCAAAGCGGGACAAATGAACACTGAAGCTTTCTTT	CASSKAGQMNTEAFF
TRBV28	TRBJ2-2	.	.	TGTGCCAGCATCTTTGGGGATGGGGATGGGGAGCTGTTTTTT	CASIFGDGDGELFF
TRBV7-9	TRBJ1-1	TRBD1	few	TGTGCCAGCGGAGGGGGCTCGAACACTGAAGCTTTCTTT	CASGGGSNTEAFF
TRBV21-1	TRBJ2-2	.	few	TGTGCCAGCAGCCTGCCAGGGGATTTGGACACCGGGGAGCTGTTTTTT	CASSLPGDLDTGELFF
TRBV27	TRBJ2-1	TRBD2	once	TGTGCCAGCAGTCCCAGGACTAGCGGCAACAATGAGCAGTTCTTC	CASSPRTSGNNEQFF
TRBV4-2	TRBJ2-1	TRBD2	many	TGTGCCAGCAGCCAAGTCCCTAGCGGTTACAATGAGCAGTTCTTC	CASSQVPSGYNEQFF
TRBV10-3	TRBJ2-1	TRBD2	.	TGTGCCATCAACGAGCGGGAGGGATACAATGAGCAGTTCTTC	CAINEREGYNEQFF
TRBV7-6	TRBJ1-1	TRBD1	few	TGTGCCAGCAGCTTAGGGACAGGGCGGAACACTGAAGCTTTCTTT	CASSLGTGRNTEAFF
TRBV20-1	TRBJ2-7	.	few	TGCAGTGCTAGGTCCGGAGGCTACGAGCAGTACTTC	CSARSGGYEQYF
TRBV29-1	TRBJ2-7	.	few	TGCAGCGTTAACGGACAGACAAGCTACGAGCAGTACTTC	CSVNGQTSYEQYF
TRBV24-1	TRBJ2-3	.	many	TGTGCCACCCAATCAGGGGATACGCAGTATTTT	CATQSGDTQYF
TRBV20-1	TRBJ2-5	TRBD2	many	TGCAGTGCTAGGCCCCGAACTAGCGGCTCGACCCAGTACTTC	CSARPRTSGSTQYF
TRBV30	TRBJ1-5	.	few	TGTGCCTGGAGTACATACCTCAATCAGCCCCAGCATTTT	CAWSTYLNQPQHF
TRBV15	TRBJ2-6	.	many	TGTGCCACCTTAGAGCGGTTCTCTGGGGCCAACGTCCTGACTTTC	CATLERFSGANVLTF
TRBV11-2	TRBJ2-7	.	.	TGTGCCAGCAGAGGCGGACGCACGTCCTACGAGCAGTACTTC	CASRGGRTSYEQYF
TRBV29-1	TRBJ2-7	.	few	TGCAGCGCGCAAGGGGGGGCGAACGAGCAGTACTTC	CSAQGGANEQYF
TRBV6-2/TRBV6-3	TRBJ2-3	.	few	TGTGCCAGCAGGACGGACAGCGGAGTCACAGATACGCAGTATTTT	CASRTDSGVTDTQYF
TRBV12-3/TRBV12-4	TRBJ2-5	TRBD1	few	TGTGCCAGCAGTTTTCGACAGGGGGCCTTAGAGACCCAGTACTTC	CASSFRQGALETQYF
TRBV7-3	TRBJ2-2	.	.	TGTGCCAGCAGCTTAACCCCCCCCGGGACCGGGAAGCTGTTTTTT	CASSLTPPGTGKLFF
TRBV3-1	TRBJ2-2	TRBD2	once	TGTGCCAGCAGCCCTGAGGGACTAGCGGAGAACACCGGGGAGCTGTTTTTT	CASSPEGLAENTGELFF
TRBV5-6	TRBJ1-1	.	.	TGTGCCAGCAGCTTGGAGGGGGTAATGAACACTGAAGCTTTCTTT	CASSLEGVMNTEAFF